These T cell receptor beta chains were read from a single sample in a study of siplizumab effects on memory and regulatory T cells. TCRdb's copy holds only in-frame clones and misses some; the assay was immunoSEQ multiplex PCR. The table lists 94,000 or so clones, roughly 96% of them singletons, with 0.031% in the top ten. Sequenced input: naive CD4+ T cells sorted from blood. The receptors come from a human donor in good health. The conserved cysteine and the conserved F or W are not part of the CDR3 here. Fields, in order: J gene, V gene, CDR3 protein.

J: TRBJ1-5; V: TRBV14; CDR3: ASSQFGNQPQH
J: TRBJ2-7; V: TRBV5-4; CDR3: ASSQQVNSYEQY
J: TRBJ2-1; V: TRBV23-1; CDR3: ALEPSRRAQF
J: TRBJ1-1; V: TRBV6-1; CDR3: ASSLTGNTEAF
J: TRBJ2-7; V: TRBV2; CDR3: ASSPNGGGRRFEQY
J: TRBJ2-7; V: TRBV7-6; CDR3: ASSRMTGGSEEQY
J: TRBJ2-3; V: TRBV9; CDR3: ASSFIGGSTDTQY
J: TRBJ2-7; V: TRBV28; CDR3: ASTTLYYEQY
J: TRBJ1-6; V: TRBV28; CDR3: ASGPGTKGNSPLH
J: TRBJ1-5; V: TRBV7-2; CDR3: ASSLVGNQPQH
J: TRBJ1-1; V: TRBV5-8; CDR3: ASSFDSLKTEAF
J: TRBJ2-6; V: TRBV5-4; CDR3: ASSEPSGANVLT